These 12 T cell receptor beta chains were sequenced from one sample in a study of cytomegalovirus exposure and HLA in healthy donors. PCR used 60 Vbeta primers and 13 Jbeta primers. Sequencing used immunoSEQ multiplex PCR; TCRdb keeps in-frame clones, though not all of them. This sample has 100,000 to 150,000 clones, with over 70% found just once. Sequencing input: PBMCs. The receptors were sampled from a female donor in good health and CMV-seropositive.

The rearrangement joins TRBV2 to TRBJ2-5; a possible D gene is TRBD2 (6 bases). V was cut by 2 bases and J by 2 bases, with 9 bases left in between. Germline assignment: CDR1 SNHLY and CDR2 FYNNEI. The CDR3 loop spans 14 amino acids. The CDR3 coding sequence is TGTGCCAGCAGTGAAAATCGGGGGCAAGAGACCCAGTACTTC. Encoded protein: CASSENRGQETQYF.

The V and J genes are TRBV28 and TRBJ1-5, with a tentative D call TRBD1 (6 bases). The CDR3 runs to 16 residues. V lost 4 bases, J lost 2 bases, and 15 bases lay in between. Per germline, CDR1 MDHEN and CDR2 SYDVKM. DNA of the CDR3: TGTGCCAGCAGTTCCTACCAGGGGACGGGCAATCAGCCCCAGCATTTT. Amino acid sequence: CASSSYQGTGNQPQHF.

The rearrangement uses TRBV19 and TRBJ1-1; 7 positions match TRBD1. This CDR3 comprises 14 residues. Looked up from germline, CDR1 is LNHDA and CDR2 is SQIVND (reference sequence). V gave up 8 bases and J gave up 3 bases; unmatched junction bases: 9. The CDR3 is CASPSTQGYTEAFF. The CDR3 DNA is TGTGCCAGTCCTTCCACACAGGGGTACACTGAAGCTTTCTTT.

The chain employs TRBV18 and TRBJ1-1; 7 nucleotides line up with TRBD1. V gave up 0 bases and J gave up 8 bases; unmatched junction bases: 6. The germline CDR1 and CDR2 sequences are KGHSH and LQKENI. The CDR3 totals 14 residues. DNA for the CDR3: TGTGCCAGCTCACCACCGGCACAGGGGCGGGAAGCTTTCTTT. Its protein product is CASSPPAQGREAFF. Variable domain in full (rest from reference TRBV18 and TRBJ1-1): NAGVMQNPRHLVRRRGQEARLRCSPMKGHSHVYWYRQLPEEGLKFMVYLQKENIIDESGMPKERFSAEFPKEGPSILRIQQVVRGDSAAYFCASSPPAQGREAFFGQGTRLTVV.

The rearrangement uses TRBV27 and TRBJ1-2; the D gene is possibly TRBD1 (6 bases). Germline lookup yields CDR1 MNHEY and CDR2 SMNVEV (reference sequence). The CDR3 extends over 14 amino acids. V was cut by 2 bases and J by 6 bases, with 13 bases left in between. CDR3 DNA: TGTGCCAGCAGTTTACCAGGGGCAGGTAATGGCTACACCTTC. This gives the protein CASSLPGAGNGYTF.

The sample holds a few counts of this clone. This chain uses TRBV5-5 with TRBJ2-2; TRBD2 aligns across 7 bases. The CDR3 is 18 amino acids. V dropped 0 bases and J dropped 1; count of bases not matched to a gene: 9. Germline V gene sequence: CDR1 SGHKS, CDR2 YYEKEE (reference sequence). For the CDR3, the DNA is TGTGCCAGCAGCTTGGGGGTCGCGGCTAGCGGGAACACCGGGGAGCTGTTTTTT. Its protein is CASSLGVAASGNTGELFF.

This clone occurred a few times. CDR3 residues: CASSGAVSYDGYTF. For the CDR3, the DNA is TGTGCCAGCAGTGGGGCAGTAAGCTATGATGGCTACACCTTC. The gene calls are TRBV2 and TRBJ1-2; D gene uncertain. This CDR3 has 14 amino acids. The germline V and J ends were trimmed by 4 bases and 6 bases, with 15 bases remaining between them. Germline CDR1 is SNHLY and CDR2 is FYNNEI.

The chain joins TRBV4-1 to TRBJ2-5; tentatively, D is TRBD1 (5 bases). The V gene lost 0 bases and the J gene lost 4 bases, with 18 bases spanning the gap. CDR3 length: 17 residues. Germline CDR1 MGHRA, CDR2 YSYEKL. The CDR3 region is CASSQDPLTPGLETQYF. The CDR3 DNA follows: TGCGCCAGCAGCCAAGATCCGTTAACGCCAGGGCTAGAGACCCAGTACTTC.

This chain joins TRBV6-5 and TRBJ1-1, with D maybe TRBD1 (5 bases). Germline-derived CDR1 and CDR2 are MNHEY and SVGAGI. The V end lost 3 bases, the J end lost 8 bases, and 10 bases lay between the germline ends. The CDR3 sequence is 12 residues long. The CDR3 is CASSYIRGEAFF. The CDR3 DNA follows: TGTGCCAGCAGTTATATCCGGGGGGAAGCTTTCTTT.

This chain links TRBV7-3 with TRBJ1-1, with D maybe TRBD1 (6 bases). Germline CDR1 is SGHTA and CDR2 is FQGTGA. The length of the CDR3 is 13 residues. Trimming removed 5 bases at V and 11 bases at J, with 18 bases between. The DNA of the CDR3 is TGTGCCAGCAGCCCAGAGGGCGGGGGGCGGGCTTTCTTT. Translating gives CASSPEGGGRAFF.

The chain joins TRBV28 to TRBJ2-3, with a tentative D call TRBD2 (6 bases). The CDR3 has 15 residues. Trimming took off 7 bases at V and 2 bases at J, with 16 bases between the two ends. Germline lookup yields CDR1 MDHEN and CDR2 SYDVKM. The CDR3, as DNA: TGTGCCAGCATTCGAGGAGGGGTCCCCACAGATACGCAGTATTTT. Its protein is CASIRGGVPTDTQYF.

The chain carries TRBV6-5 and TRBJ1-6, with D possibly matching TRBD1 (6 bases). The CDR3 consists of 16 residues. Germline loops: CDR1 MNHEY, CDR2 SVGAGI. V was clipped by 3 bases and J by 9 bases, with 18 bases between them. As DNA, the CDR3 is TGTGCCAGCAGTTATGGGGACAAATTACAGAGTTCACCCCTCCACTTT. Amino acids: CASSYGDKLQSSPLHF.